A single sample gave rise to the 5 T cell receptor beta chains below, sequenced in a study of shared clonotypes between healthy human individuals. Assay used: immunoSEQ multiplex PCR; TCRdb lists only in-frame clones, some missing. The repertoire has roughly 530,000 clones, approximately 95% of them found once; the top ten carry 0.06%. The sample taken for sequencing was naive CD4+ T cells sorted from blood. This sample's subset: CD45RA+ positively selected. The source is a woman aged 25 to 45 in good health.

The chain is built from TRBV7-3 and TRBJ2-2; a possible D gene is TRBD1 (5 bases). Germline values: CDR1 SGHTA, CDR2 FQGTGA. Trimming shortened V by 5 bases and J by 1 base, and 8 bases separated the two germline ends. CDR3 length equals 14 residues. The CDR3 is CASSLRVNTGELFF. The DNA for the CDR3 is TGTGCCAGCAGCCTCAGGGTGAACACCGGGGAGCTGTTTTTT.

Here the CDR3 reads CAQPGRASTGELFF. DNA for the CDR3: TGTGCCCAGCCGGGCAGGGCATCCACCGGGGAGCTGTTTTTT. The gene calls are TRBV21-1 and TRBJ2-2; TRBD1 is the table's D call and was not checked against the DNA. TRBV21-1 is flagged as a pseudogene. The length of the CDR3 is 14 residues.

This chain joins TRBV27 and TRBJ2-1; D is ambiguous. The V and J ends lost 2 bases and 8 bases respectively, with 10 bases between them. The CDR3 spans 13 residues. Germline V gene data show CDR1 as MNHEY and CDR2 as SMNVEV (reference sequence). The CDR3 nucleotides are TGTGCCAGCAGTTTAAAGGGCTCTTATGAGCAGTTCTTC. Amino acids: CASSLKGSYEQFF.

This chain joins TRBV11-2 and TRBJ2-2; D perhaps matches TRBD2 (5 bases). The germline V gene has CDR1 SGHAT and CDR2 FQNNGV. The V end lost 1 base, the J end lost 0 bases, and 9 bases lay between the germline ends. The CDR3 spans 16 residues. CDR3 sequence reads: CASSLARAANTGELFF. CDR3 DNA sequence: TGTGCCAGCAGCTTAGCGCGGGCGGCGAACACCGGGGAGCTGTTTTTT.

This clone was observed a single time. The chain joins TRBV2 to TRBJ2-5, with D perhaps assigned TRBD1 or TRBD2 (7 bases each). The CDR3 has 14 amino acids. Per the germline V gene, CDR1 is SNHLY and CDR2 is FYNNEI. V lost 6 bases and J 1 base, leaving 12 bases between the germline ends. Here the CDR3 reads CASRAGGGQETQYF. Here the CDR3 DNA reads TGTGCCAGCAGGGCAGGGGGGGGCCAAGAGACCCAGTACTTC.